This TCR beta chain originates from a study of CD8 T cells in ankylosing spondylitis. From germline, CDR1 is LNHDA and CDR2 SQIVND (reference sequence). The CDR3 runs 13 residues. Germline trimming cut 6 bases from V and 3 bases from J; bases unmatched to any gene: 3. This clonotype came up a few times. Its target is not known. Preparation of TCR beta libraries was done by quantitative 5'-RACE with molecular barcodes. Via MiXCR, TCRdb re-called the 5' RACE reads, giving one row per CDR3 protein. The table records 250,000 to 300,000 distinct CDR3 sequences, about 19% of them present only once. Study-level results: Reportedly, disease-linked clones are significantly enriched in ankylosing spondylitis patients' matched synovial fluid. Among TCR beta sequences, a motif of several highly homologous variants appeared characteristic of ankylosing spondylitis blood.

Sequences were obtained from blood, either unsorted or a sorted T cell fraction (not recorded which). The receptor comes from a male donor with ankylosing spondylitis or in good health (not recorded which). The V call is TRBV19, the J call TRBJ1-1; 8 positions match TRBD1. CDR3 loop: CASSRTGHTEAFF. CDR3 DNA sequence: TGTGCCAGTAGCCGGACAGGGCACACTGAAGCTTTCTTT.